This TCR beta chain appears in the sequencing data of a study of shared clonotypes between healthy human individuals. Whole-study findings and limits: Clonotypes not shared had lower generation probabilities than those common to all four donors. The represented genetic and exposure-history diversity was limited by the small number of donors.

Note on this clone: Its specificity is not known.

Germline CDR1 SGHTA, CDR2 FQGNSA. Trimming removed 4 bases from V and 3 bases from J; junction bases left unmatched: 8. CDR3 size: 15 residues. Here immunoSEQ multiplex PCR was the method, and the copy in TCRdb shows in-frame clones only, minus some. The sample lists about 380,000 clones, 95% to 97% occurring once. Material for sequencing was memory CD8+ T cells sorted from blood. Subset of the sample: CD45RO+ cells pooled with CCR7-negative TemRA cells. The source of this sequence is a man aged 30 to 39 in good health. The J gene is TRBJ2-7, the V gene TRBV7-2; 8 bases agree with TRBD1. CDR3 bases: TGTGCCAGCAGCTCCCCGGACAGGGTCAACTACGAGCAGTACTTC. Translating it yields CASSSPDRVNYEQYF.